The next 20 T cell receptor beta chains were all read from a single sample in a study of control samples from healthy donors and cancer patients. Clones were sequenced by immunoSEQ multiplex PCR, and TCRdb holds only the in-frame ones, with some missing. The sample consists of roughly 80,000 clones, around 92% of them appearing once. The sample comprised blood. The receptors here all came from a woman aged 60-75 years in good health.

This clone was counted a single time. CDR3 DNA sequence: TGTGCCAGCTCACCGACTAGCGGGAGGAACACCGGGGAGCTGTTTTTT. Its protein product is CASSPTSGRNTGELFF. V is TRBV18 and J is TRBJ2-2; TRBD2 agrees at 12 bases. Germline V CDR1 and CDR2: KGHSH, LQKENI. The V segment lost 3 bases and the J segment 1 base; nucleotides outside the gene matches: 0. The CDR3 consists of 16 residues.

The chain employs TRBV10-2 and TRBJ1-6; D not certain. V lost 5 bases to trimming and J lost 7 bases, with 12 bases between them. The CDR3 has 14 amino acids. CDR1 and CDR2 (germline): WSHSY, SAAADI. The CDR3 here is CASSNDLGNSPLHF. CDR3 coding DNA: TGCGCCAGCAGTAACGATCTAGGGAATTCACCCCTCCACTTT.

The chain recombines TRBV12-3 or TRBV12-4 with TRBJ1-1, with D perhaps matching TRBD1 (5 bases). The CDR3 covers 13 residues. Between the trimmed V and J ends, which lost 6 bases and 7 bases, there was a span of 15 bases. CDR3 protein: CASSSWGTDEAFF. The CDR3, as DNA: TGTGCCAGCAGCTCGTGGGGGACCGATGAAGCTTTCTTT.

This sequence joins TRBV28 and TRBJ1-5; the match to TRBD1 covers 8 bases. The ends lost 4 bases at V and 1 base at J; junction bases unmatched: 3. The CDR3 spans 15 residues. CDR1 is MDHEN and CDR2 is SYDVKM in the germline V gene. DNA of the CDR3: TGTGCCAGCAGTTGGACAGGGCAAAGCAATCAGCCCCAGCATTTT. It encodes CASSWTGQSNQPQHF. The whole variable domain, filled in from reference TRBV28 and TRBJ1-5, reads DVKVTQSSRYLVKRTGEKVFLECVQDMDHENMFWYRQDPGLGLRLIYFSYDVKMKEKGDIPEGYSVSREKKERFSLILESASTNQTSMYLCASSWTGQSNQPQHFGDGTRLSIL.

The V gene is TRBV6-5, the J gene TRBJ1-4, with unresolved D. Germline lookup yields CDR1 MNHEY and CDR2 SVGAGI. CDR3 length: 13 amino acids. The V and J ends lost 9 bases and 7 bases respectively, with 15 bases between them. The CDR3 DNA is TGTGCCAGGACTGGCCCCTGGGGTGAAAAACTGTTTTTT. This codes for CARTGPWGEKLFF.

This chain connects TRBV7-8 to TRBJ1-2, with D possibly being TRBD1 (5 bases). The CDR3 spans 15 residues. Germline lookup yields CDR1 SGHVS and CDR2 FQNEAQ. V lost 1 base and J lost 4, with 13 bases in between. The DNA for the CDR3 is TGTGCCAGCAGCTTAGAAGGCTGGGGGAGCTATGGCTACACCTTC. Translation gives CASSLEGWGSYGYTF.

This chain connects TRBV28 to TRBJ2-3; D remains unclear. Germline CDR1 reads MDHEN; CDR2 reads SYDVKM. The V and J ends lost 5 bases and 5 bases respectively, with 20 bases between them. The CDR3 is 16 residues long. The DNA for the CDR3 is TGTGCCAGCAGTGAGGCCCCGGTGGCTCCCCAAGATACGCAGTATTTT. It specifies CASSEAPVAPQDTQYF. The whole variable domain, filled in from reference TRBV28 and TRBJ2-3, reads DVKVTQSSRYLVKRTGEKVFLECVQDMDHENMFWYRQDPGLGLRLIYFSYDVKMKEKGDIPEGYSVSREKKERFSLILESASTNQTSMYLCASSEAPVAPQDTQYFGPGTRLTVL.

The rearrangement joins TRBV7-8 to TRBJ2-1, with D maybe TRBD2 (5 bases). Germline assignment: CDR1 SGHVS and CDR2 FQNEAQ. The CDR3 has 15 residues. V lost 1 base to trimming and J lost 4 bases, with 11 bases between them. CDR3 loop: CASSLGVLVYNEQFF. The CDR3 DNA reads as TGTGCCAGCAGCTTAGGGGTACTAGTATACAATGAGCAGTTCTTC.

In nucleotides, the CDR3 is TGTGCCAGCAAGGAAGAGGCAGGGGGCGCCGGGGGCTACACCTTC. Amino acids: CASKEEAGGAGGYTF. The chain has TRBV2 and TRBJ1-2, with TRBD1 matching over 8 bases. V was clipped by 7 bases and J by 8 bases; unmatched bases: 15. The CDR3 extends over 15 amino acids. Per germline, CDR1 SNHLY and CDR2 FYNNEI.

This chain links TRBV11-3 with TRBJ2-3; maybe TRBD2 (6 bases). The CDR3 spans 14 residues. Germline V gene data show CDR1 as SGHNT and CDR2 as YENEEA. The ends were cut back, 2 bases at V and 4 bases at J, with 10 bases in the middle. CDR3 in amino acids: CASSLSGPPDTQYF. The CDR3 DNA is TGTGCCAGCAGCTTAAGCGGGCCGCCAGATACGCAGTATTTT.

The gene calls are TRBV7-9 and TRBJ1-3; D unclear. The CDR3 totals 16 residues. Trimming stripped 7 bases from V and 0 bases from J, with 16 bases between. Germline V CDR1 and CDR2: SEHNR, FQNEAQ (reference sequence). The CDR3 region has the DNA TGTGCCAGCACACTCGGCGCATACTTCTCTGGAAACACCATATATTTT. Translated: CASTLGAYFSGNTIYF.

This clone was observed a single time. This chain uses TRBV6-2 or TRBV6-3 with TRBJ1-5, with 11 positions matching TRBD1. The CDR3 loop spans 16 amino acids. Per germline, CDR1 MNHEY and CDR2 SVGEGT. V trimming: 4 bases; J trimming: 9 bases; junction bases outside the gene matches: 11. CDR3 DNA: TGTGCCAGCAGTTTCGGGGACAGGGGGTTCCGGGGGCCCCAGCATTTT. Amino acids: CASSFGDRGFRGPQHF.

The J gene is TRBJ2-1, the V gene TRBV11-3; D not certain. CDR3 size: 16 residues. Trimming left V 2 bases short and J 0 bases short, with 11 bases between. Germline CDR1 SGHNT, CDR2 YENEEA. The CDR3 region has the DNA TGTGCCAGCAGCTTATTTCCCCCCGACTCCTACAATGAGCAGTTCTTC. Encoded protein: CASSLFPPDSYNEQFF.

The chain carries TRBV5-4 and TRBJ2-2; 7 nucleotides agree with TRBD2. V was pared by 6 bases and J by 5 bases, with 10 bases of the junction left unmatched. The CDR3 is 15 amino acids. Germline-derived CDR1 and CDR2 are SGHNT and YYREEE (reference sequence). The CDR3 reads CASTHSSGGTGELFF. CDR3 DNA: TGTGCCAGCACCCATTCGTCGGGGGGAACCGGGGAGCTGTTTTTT.

The chain uses TRBV11-2 and TRBJ2-5; TRBD1 agrees at 10 bases. The trim removed 3 bases at V and 5 bases at J, leaving 6 bases unmatched. The CDR3 covers 15 residues. CDR1 SGHAT and CDR2 FQNNGV come from the germline V gene. CDR3 bases: TGTGCCAGCAGCTTGGGGACAGGGGTGGCGGAGACCCAGTACTTC. Encoded protein: CASSLGTGVAETQYF.

The chain uses TRBV6-5 and TRBJ2-7; D is undetermined. Germline CDR1 is MNHEY and CDR2 is SVGAGI. The CDR3 runs to 12 residues. Trimming took 6 bases from V and 4 from J, leaving 10 bases between them. This chain's CDR3 is CASSRTRYEQYF. The CDR3 coding sequence is TGTGCCAGCAGCCGGACGCGGTACGAGCAGTACTTC.

The CDR3 loop is CSVLVGGGQETQYF. CDR3 DNA: TGCAGCGTCCTGGTGGGGGGCGGCCAAGAGACCCAGTACTTC. The chain combines TRBV29-1 with TRBJ2-5; the D call may be TRBD1 or TRBD2 (6 bases each). This CDR3 is built from 14 residues. Germline lookup yields CDR1 SQVTM and CDR2 ANQGSEA. The ends were cut back, 6 bases at V and 1 base at J, with 15 bases in the middle.

The chain uses TRBV28 and TRBJ2-2, with D hard to call. The germline CDR1 and CDR2 sequences are MDHEN and SYDVKM. Trimming removed 2 bases from V and 5 bases from J, with 12 bases in between. The CDR3 has 15 amino acids. CDR3 sequence reads: CASSLINSGTGELFF. The CDR3 coding sequence is TGTGCCAGCAGTTTAATCAACAGTGGGACCGGGGAGCTGTTTTTT.

This clone was seen only a few times. The chain recombines TRBV28 with TRBJ2-7; D is uncertain. Germline loops: CDR1 MDHEN, CDR2 SYDVKM. V was cut by 11 bases and J by 6 bases, with 11 bases left in between. This CDR3 region has 10 residues. The CDR3 is CAAGPREQYF. CDR3 DNA: TGTGCCGCCGGGCCTCGCGAGCAGTACTTC. Looking up the rest from reference TRBV28 and TRBJ2-7 gives the full variable domain: DVKVTQSSRYLVKRTGEKVFLECVQDMDHENMFWYRQDPGLGLRLIYFSYDVKMKEKGDIPEGYSVSREKKERFSLILESASTNQTSMYLCAAGPREQYFGPGTRLTVT.

The chain employs TRBV28 and TRBJ2-7, with 8 bases fitting TRBD1. The germline gives CDR1 MDHEN, CDR2 SYDVKM. V lost 2 bases, J lost 4 bases, and 4 bases stayed unmatched. The CDR3 contains 14 residues. The CDR3 DNA sequence: TGTGCCAGCAGTTTAAGTACAGGGGGGTACGAGCAGTACTTC. Protein: CASSLSTGGYEQYF.